The T cell receptor beta chain described here comes from a study of cytomegalovirus exposure and HLA in healthy donors. Study observations and caveats: CMV serostatus was the only recorded immune exposure for donors. Earlier results showed most TCR beta V segments being productive about 87% or about 30% of the time.

CDR1 SGHTA and CDR2 FQGNSA come from the germline V gene. V lost 0 bases and J lost 3, with 12 bases in between. The CDR3 is 15 residues long. Recording of this donor's CMV serostatus was not done. For this clone: Its antigen remains unidentified.

The PCR had 60 Vbeta and 13 Jbeta primers. The assay was immunoSEQ multiplex PCR, and TCRdb's table has in-frame clones only and misses some. The table has around 94,000 clones, around 68% seen once. Sequenced: PBMCs. The TCR sequence derives from a human donor in good health. The V gene is TRBV7-2, the J gene TRBJ2-7, with D possibly being TRBD2 (5 bases). CDR3 amino acids: CASSLAHVRGYEQYF. CDR3 sequence (DNA): TGTGCCAGCAGCTTAGCGCATGTCCGGGGCTACGAGCAGTACTTC.